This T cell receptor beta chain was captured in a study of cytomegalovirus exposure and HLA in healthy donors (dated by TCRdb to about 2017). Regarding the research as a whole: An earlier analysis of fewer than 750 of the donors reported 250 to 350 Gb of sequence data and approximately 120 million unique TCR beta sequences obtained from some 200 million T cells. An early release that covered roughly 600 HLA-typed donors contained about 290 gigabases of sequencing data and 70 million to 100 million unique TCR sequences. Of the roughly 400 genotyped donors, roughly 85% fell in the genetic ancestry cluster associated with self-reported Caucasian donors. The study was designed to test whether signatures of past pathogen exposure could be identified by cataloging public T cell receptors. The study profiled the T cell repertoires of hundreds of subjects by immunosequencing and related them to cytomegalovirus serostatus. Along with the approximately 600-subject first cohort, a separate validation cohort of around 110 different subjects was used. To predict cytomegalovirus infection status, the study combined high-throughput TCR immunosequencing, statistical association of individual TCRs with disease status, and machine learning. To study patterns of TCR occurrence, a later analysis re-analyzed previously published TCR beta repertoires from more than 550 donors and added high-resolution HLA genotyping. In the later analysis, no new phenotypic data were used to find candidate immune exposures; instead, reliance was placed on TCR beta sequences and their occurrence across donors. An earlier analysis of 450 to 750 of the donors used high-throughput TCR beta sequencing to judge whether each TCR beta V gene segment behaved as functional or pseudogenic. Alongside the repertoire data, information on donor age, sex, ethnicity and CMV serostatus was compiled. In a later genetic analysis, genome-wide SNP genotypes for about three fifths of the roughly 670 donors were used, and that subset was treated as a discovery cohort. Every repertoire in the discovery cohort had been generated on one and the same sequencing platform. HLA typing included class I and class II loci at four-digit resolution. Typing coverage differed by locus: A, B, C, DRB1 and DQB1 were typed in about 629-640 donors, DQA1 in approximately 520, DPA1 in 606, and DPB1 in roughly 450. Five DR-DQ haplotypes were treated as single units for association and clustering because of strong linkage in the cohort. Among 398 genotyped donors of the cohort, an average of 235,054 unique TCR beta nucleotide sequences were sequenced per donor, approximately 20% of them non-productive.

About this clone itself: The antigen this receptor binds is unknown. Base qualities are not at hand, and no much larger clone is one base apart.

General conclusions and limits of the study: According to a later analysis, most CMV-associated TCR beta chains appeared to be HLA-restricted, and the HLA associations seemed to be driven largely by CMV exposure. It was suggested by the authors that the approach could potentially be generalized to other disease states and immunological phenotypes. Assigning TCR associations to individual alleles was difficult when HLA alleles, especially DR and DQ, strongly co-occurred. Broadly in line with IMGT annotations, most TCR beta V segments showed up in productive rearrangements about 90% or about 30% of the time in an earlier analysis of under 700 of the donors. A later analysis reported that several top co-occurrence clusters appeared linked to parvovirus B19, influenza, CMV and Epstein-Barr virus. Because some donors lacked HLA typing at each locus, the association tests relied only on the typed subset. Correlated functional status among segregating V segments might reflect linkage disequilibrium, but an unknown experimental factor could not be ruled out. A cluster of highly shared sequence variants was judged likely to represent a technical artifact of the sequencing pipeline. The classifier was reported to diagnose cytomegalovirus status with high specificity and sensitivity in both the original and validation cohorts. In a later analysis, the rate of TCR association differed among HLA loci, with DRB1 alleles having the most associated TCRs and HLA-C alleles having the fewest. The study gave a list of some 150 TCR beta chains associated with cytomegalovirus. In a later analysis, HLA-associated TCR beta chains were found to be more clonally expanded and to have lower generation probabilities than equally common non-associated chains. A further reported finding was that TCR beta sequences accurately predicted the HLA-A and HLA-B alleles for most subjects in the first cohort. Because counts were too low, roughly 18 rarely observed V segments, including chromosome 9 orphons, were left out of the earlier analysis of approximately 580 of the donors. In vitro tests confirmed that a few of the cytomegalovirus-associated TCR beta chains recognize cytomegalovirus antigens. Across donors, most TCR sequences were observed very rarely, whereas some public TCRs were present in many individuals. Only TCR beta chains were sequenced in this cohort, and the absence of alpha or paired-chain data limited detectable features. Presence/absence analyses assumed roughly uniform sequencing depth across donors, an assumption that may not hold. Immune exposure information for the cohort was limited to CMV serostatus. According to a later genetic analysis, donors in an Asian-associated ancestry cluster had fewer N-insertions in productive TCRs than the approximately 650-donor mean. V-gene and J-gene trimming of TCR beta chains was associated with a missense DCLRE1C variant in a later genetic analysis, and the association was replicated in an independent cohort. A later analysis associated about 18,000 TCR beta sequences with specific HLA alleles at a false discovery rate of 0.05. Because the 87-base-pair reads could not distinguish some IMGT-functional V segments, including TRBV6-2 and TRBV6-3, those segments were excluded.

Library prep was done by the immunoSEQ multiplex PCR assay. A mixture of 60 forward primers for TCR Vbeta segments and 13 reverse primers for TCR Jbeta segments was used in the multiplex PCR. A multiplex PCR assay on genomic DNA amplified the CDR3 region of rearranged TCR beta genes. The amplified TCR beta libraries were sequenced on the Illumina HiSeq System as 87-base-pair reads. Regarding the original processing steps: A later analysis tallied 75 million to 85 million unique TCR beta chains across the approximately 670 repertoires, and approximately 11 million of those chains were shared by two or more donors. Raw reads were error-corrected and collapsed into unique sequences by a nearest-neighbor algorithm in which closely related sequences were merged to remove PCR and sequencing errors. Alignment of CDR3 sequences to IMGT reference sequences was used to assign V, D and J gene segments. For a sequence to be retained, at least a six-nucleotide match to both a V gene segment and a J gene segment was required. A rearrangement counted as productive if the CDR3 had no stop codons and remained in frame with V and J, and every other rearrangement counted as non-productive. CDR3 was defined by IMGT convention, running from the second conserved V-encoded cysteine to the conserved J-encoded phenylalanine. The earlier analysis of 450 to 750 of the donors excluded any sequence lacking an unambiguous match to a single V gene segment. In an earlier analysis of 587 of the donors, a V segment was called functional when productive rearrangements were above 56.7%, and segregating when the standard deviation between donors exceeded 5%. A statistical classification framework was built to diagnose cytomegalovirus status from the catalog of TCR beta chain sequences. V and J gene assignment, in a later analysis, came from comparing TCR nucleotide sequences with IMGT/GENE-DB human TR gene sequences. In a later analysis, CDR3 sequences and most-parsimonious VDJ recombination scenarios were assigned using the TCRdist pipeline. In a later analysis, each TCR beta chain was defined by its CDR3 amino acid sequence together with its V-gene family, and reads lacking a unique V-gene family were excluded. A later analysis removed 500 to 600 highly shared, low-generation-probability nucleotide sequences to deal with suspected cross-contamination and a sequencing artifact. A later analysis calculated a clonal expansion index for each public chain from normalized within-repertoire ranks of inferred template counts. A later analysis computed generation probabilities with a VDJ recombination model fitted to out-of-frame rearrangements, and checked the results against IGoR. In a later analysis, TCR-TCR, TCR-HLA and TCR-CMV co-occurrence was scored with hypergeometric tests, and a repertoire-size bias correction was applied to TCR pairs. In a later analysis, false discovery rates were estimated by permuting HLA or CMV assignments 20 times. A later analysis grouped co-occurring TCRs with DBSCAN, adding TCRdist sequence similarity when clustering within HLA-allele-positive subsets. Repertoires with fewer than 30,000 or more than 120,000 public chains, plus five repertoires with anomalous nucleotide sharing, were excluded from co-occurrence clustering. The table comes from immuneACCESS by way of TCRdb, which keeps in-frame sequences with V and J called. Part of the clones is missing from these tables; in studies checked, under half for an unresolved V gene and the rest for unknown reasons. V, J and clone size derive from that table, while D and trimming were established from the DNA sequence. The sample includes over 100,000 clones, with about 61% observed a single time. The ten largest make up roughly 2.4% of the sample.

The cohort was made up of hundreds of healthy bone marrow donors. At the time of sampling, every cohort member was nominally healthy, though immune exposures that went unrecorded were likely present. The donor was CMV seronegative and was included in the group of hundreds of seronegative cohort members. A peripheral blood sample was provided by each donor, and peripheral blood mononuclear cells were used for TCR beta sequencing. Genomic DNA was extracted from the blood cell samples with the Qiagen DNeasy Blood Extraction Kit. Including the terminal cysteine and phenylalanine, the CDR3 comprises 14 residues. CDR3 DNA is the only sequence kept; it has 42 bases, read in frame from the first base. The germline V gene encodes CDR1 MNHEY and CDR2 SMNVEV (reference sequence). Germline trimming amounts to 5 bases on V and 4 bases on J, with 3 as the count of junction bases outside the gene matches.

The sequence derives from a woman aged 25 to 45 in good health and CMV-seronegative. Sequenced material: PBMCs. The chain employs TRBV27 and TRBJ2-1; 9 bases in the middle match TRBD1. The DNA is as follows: TGTGCCAGCAGTCTACAGGGGGCGTACAATGAGCAGTTCTTC. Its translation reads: CASSLQGAYNEQFF.